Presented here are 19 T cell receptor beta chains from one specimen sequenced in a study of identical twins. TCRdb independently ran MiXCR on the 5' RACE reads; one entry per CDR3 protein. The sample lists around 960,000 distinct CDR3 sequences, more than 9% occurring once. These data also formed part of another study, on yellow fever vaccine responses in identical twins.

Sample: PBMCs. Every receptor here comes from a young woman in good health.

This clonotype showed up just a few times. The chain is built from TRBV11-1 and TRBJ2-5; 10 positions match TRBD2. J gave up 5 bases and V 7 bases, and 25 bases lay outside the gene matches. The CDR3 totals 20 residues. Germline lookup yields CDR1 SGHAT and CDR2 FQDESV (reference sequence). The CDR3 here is CASTSDWASGSGFKLETQYF. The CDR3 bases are TGTGCCAGCACGTCCGACTGGGCTAGCGGGAGTGGTTTTAAGCTGGAGACCCAGTACTTC.

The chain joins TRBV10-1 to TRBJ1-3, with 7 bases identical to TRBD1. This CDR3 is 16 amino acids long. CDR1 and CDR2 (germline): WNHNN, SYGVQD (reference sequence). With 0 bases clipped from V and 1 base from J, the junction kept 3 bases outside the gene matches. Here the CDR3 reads CASSESGRGSGNTIYF. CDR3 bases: TGCGCCAGCAGTGAGTCGGGCAGGGGGTCTGGAAACACCATATATTTT.

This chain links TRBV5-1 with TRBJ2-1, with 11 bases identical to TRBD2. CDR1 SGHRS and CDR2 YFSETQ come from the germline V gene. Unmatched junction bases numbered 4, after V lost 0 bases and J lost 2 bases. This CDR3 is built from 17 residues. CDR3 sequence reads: CASSLEVAGGPYNEQFF. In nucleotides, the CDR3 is TGCGCCAGCAGCTTGGAGGTAGCGGGAGGGCCCTACAATGAGCAGTTCTTC.

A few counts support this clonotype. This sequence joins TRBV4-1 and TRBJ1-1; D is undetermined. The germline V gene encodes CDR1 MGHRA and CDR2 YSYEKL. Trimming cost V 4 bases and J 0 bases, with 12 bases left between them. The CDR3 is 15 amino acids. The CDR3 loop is CASSPAPRVNTEAFF. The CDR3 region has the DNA TGCGCCAGCAGCCCGGCACCGCGGGTGAACACTGAAGCTTTCTTT.

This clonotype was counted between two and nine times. CDR3 sequence reads: CASRPGQIFGQFF. The CDR3 DNA reads TGTGCCAGCAGGCCGGGCCAGATATTTGGGCAGTTCTTC. The V and J genes are TRBV6-1 and TRBJ2-1; no definite D call. The V gene lost 6 bases and the J gene lost 12 bases, with 18 bases spanning the gap. This CDR3 has 13 residues. Looked up from germline, CDR1 is MNHNS and CDR2 is SASEGT.

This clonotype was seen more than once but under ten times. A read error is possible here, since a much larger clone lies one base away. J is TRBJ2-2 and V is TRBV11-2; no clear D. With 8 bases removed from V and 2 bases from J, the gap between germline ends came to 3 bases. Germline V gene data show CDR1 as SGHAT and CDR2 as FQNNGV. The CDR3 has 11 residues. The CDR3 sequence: CASGNTGELFF. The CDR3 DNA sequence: TGTGCCAGCGGCAACACCGGGGAGCTGTTTTTT.

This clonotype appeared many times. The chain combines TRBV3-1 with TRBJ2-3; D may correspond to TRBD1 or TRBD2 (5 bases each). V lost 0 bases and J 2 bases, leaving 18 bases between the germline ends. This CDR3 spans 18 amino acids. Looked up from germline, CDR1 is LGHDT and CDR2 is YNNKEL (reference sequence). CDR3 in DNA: TGTGCCAGCAGCCAAGATGGGGACCACACAAATTTCACAGATACGCAGTATTTT. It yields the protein CASSQDGDHTNFTDTQYF.

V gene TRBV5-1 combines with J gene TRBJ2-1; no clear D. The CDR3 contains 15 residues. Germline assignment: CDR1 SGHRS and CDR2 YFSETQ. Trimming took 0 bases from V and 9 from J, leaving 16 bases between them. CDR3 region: CASSLESSWDSEQFF. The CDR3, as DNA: TGCGCCAGCAGCTTGGAGTCCTCGTGGGATTCTGAGCAGTTCTTC.

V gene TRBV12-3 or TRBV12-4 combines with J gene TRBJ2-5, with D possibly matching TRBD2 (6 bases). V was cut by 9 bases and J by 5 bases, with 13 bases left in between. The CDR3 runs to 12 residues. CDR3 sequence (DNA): TGTGCCAGTCTCCGGGACTGGGAGACCCAGTACTTC. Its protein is CASLRDWETQYF.

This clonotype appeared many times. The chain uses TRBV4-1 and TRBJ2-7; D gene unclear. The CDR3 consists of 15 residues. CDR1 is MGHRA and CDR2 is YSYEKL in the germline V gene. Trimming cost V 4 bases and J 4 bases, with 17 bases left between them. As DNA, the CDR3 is TGCGCCAGCAGCCTCGGCTACCCCAGCCCATACGAGCAGTACTTC. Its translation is CASSLGYPSPYEQYF.

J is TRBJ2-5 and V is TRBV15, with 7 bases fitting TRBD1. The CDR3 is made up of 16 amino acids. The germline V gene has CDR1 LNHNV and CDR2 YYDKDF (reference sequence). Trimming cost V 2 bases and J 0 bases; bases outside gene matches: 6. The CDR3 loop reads CATSRRWGTDQETQYF. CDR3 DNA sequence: TGTGCCACCAGCAGACGATGGGGGACAGACCAAGAGACCCAGTACTTC.

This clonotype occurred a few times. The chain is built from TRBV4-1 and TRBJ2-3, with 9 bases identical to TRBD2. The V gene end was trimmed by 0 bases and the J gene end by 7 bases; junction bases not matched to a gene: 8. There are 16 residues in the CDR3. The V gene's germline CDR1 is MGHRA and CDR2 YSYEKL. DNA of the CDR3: TGCGCCAGCAGCCAAGAAGGAGCGGGGGGACTTAATACGCAGTATTTT. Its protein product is CASSQEGAGGLNTQYF.

The CDR3 here is CASSQDRRGPRGDTQYF. DNA of the CDR3: TGCGCCAGCAGCCAAGATAGACGGGGGCCCCGGGGAGATACGCAGTATTTT. The chain uses TRBV4-1 and TRBJ2-3; D tentatively reads TRBD1 or TRBD2 (6 bases each). The V end was cut by 0 bases, the J end by 5 bases, with 18 bases between. CDR3 size: 17 residues. CDR1 is MGHRA, CDR2 YSYEKL, per germline.

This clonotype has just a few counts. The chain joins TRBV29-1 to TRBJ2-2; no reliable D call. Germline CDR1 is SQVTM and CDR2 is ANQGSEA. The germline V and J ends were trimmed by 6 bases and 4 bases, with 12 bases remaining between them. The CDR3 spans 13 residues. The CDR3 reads CSVRQVGTGELFF. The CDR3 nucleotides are TGCAGCGTACGCCAAGTGGGCACCGGGGAGCTGTTTTTT.

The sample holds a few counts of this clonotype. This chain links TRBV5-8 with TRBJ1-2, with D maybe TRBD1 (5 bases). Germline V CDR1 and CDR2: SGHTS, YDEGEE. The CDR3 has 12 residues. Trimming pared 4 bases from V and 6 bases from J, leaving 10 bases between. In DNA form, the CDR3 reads TGTGCCAGCAGCGGATTAGGGGATGGCTACACCTTC. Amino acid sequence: CASSGLGDGYTF.

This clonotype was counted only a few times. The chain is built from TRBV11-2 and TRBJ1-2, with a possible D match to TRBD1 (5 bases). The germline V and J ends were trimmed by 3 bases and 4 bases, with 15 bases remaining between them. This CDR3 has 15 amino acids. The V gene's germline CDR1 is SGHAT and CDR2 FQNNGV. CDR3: CASSFDRGGTYGYTF. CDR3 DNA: TGTGCCAGCAGCTTCGACCGCGGGGGGACCTATGGCTACACCTTC.

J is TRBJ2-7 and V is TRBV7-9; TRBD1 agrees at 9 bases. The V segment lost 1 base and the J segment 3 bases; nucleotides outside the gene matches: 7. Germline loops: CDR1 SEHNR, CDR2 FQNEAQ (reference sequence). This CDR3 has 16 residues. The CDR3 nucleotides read TGTGCCAGCAGCTTAGGGGGGACAGGGCGCATCTACGAGCAGTACTTC. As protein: CASSLGGTGRIYEQYF.

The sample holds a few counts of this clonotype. The CDR3 is CASSLGGGRSEQYV. CDR3 DNA: TGTGCCAGCAGCTTAGGGGGGGGCCGGAGCGAGCAGTACGTC. The genes are TRBV13 and TRBJ2-7, with D possibly being TRBD1 or TRBD2 (6 bases each). The CDR3 length is 14 residues. The germline V and J ends were trimmed by 0 bases and 6 bases, with 12 bases remaining between them. Germline CDR1 PRHDT, CDR2 FYEKMQ (reference sequence).

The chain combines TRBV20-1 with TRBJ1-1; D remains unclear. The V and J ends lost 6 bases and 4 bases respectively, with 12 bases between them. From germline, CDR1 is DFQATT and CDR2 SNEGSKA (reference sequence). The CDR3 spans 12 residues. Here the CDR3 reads CSAPASTTEAFF. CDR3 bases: TGCAGTGCCCCTGCCTCGACCACTGAAGCTTTCTTT.